This T cell receptor (beta chain) is drawn from a study of cytotoxic CD8 clonotypes in ibrutinib-treated CLL. Method: immunoSEQ multiplex PCR; TCRdb's copy keeps in-frame clones and lacks some. The sample yields fewer than 150,000 clones, approximately 81% seen once. The CDR3 runs 14 residues. Trimming took off 3 bases at V and 6 bases at J, with 12 bases between the two ends. Germline V CDR1 and CDR2: GTSNPN, SVGIG (reference sequence). This clonotype originated in a human donor with chronic lymphocytic leukemia. J is TRBJ1-6 and V is TRBV30, with D hard to call. This sample comprised PBMCs, obtained after 24 months of ibrutinib treatment. The CDR3 here is CAWRQPFPNSPLHF. The DNA of the CDR3 is TGTGCCTGGAGGCAGCCTTTCCCTAATTCACCCCTCCACTTT. Drawing the rest from reference TRBV30 and TRBJ1-6, the complete variable domain is SQTIHQWPATLVQPVGSPLSLECTVEGTSNPNLYWYRQAAGRGLQLLFYSVGIGQISSEVPQNLSASRPQDRQFILSSKKLLLSDSGFYLCAWRQPFPNSPLHFGNGTRLTVT.